The clone carrying this T cell receptor beta chain was seen a handful of times. Clones were read by immunoSEQ multiplex PCR, and TCRdb kept only the in-frame ones, dropping some. The sample includes about 57,000 clones, roughly nine tenths seen only once; the top ten take roughly 0.2%. Trimming pared 10 bases from V and 4 bases from J, leaving 13 bases between. Per the germline V gene, CDR1 is WNHNN and CDR2 is SYGVQD (reference sequence). CDR3 length: 12 residues. The data belong to a study of T cell changes during pregnancy in multiple sclerosis. This receptor was taken from a female donor with multiple sclerosis, enrolled in a pregnancy study. The starting material was CD4+ T cells from peripheral blood mononuclear cells, obtained in the second trimester of pregnancy. The V call is TRBV10-1, the J call TRBJ1-1, with D perhaps TRBD1 (6 bases). In DNA form, the CDR3 reads TGCGCCACCTACAGGGCGTCCACTGAAGCTTTCTTT. Its protein is CATYRASTEAFF.